This TCR beta chain was documented in a study of response to subunit inactivated influenza vaccine. Findings and limits, study-wide: T cells newly recruited by each seasonal influenza vaccination are few, the authors suggested.

To note about this clonotype: Its cognate antigen is unknown.

TCRdb analysed the RT-PCR reads with MiXCR anew, one entry per CDR3 protein. The data hold more than 250,000 distinct CDR3 sequences, with just over 20% observed a single time. Trimming cost V 9 bases and J 5 bases, with 17 bases left between them. There are 13 residues in the CDR3. CDR1 is LNHNV and CDR2 is YYDKDF in the germline V gene (reference sequence). This sequence joins TRBV15 and TRBJ2-7; tentatively, D is TRBD1 or TRBD2 (5 bases each). The sample here was PBMCs from blood, taken about 19 months after vaccination. This TCR derives from a man between 50 and 69 years old who received an inactivated influenza vaccine. CDR3: CATRGSSSHEQYF. In nucleotides, the CDR3 is TGTGCCACGAGGGGTTCGAGTTCTCACGAGCAGTACTTC.